Each of the 18 T cell receptor beta chains below was sequenced from the same sample in a study of blood T cell repertoires in COVID-19. The protocol was immunoSEQ multiplex PCR, while the TCRdb copy is restricted to in-frame clones and leaves out a portion. The table lists approximately 160,000 clones, around 84% of them singletons. The sequencing input was peripheral blood. These receptors came from a woman at least 80 years old with acute or convalescent COVID-19.

The J gene is TRBJ2-1, the V gene TRBV2, with 13 bases identical to TRBD2. Germline V lookup: CDR1 SNHLY, CDR2 FYNNEI. The CDR3 loop spans 14 amino acids. The V segment lost 6 bases and the J segment 9 bases; nucleotides outside the gene matches: 5. In DNA form, the CDR3 reads TGTGCCAGCAGGAAGGGACTAGCGGGGTTTGAGCAGTTCTTC. Amino acid sequence: CASRKGLAGFEQFF.

In this sample, this clone turned up once. As DNA, the CDR3 is TGTGCCAGCAGATTAAAAGGAGGACCCACCGGGGAGCTGTTTTTT. As protein: CASRLKGGPTGELFF. The genes are TRBV5-6 and TRBJ2-2; D is perhaps TRBD2 (5 bases). The ends were cut back, 5 bases at V and 4 bases at J, with 15 bases in the middle. Germline loops: CDR1 SGHDT, CDR2 YYEEEE. This CDR3 contains 15 residues.

The chain joins TRBV15 to TRBJ2-5; 7 positions agree with TRBD2. V shed 5 bases, J shed 7 bases, and the junction held 4 bases outside the gene matches. The CDR3 has 12 residues. Germline V CDR1 and CDR2: LNHNV, YYDKDF (reference sequence). CDR3: CATSGGGGTQYF. The CDR3 region has the DNA TGTGCCACCAGCGGAGGCGGGGGGACCCAGTACTTC.

This rearrangement joins TRBV23-1 to TRBJ2-3, with 9 bases fitting TRBD1. TRBV23-1 belongs to the ORF category, with a function that is uncertain. CDR3 size: 16 residues. Trimming cost V 3 bases and J 1 base; bases outside gene matches: 5. CDR3 region: CASSQGTGFRTDTQYF. CDR3 nucleotide sequence: TGCGCCAGCAGTCAGGGGACAGGGTTTCGCACAGATACGCAGTATTTT.

This rearrangement joins TRBV27 to TRBJ1-1; weak D call: TRBD1 (6 bases). Trimming removed 2 bases from V and 5 bases from J, with 9 bases in between. This CDR3 is built from 13 residues. Germline loops: CDR1 MNHEY, CDR2 SMNVEV (reference sequence). The DNA for the CDR3 is TGTGCCAGCAGTTTAGGGAGGGGGACTGAAGCTTTCTTT. It yields the protein CASSLGRGTEAFF.

This chain links TRBV18 with TRBJ1-1, with 7 bases aligning to TRBD1. The CDR3 consists of 14 residues. V was clipped by 5 bases and J by 4 bases; unmatched bases: 7. Germline V gene lookup returns CDR1 KGHSH and CDR2 LQKENI. The CDR3 reads CASSKSTGSTEAFF. As DNA, the CDR3 is TGTGCCAGCTCAAAATCGACAGGGAGCACTGAAGCTTTCTTT.

The chain joins TRBV27 to TRBJ1-2, with D perhaps TRBD1 (6 bases). V was pared by 5 bases and J by 5 bases, with 15 bases between. Germline CDR1 reads MNHEY; CDR2 reads SMNVEV (reference sequence). The CDR3 is 14 residues long. DNA for the CDR3: TGTGCCAGCAGTGATCTAACAGGGACGTATGGCTACACCTTC. Translating gives CASSDLTGTYGYTF.

The chain carries TRBV5-1 and TRBJ2-3, with TRBD1 as a possible D gene (6 bases). The CDR3 contains 13 residues. CDR1 is SGHRS and CDR2 is YFSETQ in the germline V gene. Trimming left V 5 bases short and J 6 bases short, with 13 bases between. The CDR3 sequence is CASRQQGPDTQYF. The CDR3 nucleotides are TGCGCCAGCAGGCAACAGGGTCCGGATACGCAGTATTTT.

About this clone itself: Other DNA sequences in this sample translate to the same CDR3. V and J are TRBV28 and TRBJ1-2, with 7 bases aligning to TRBD1. Per the germline V gene, CDR1 is MDHEN and CDR2 is SYDVKM. The CDR3 runs 12 residues. V gave up 6 bases and J gave up 2 bases; unmatched junction bases: 0. The CDR3 DNA reads TGTGCCAGCAGACAGGGGAACTATGGCTACACCTTC. Amino acids: CASRQGNYGYTF.

This chain uses TRBV18 with TRBJ2-7; D not certain. CDR3 length equals 13 residues. Trimming removed 3 bases from V and 2 bases from J, with 8 bases in between. Germline lookup yields CDR1 KGHSH and CDR2 LQKENI. The CDR3 DNA reads TGTGCCAGCTCACCCCCCCGGGCCTACGAGCAGTACTTC. Amino acid sequence: CASSPPRAYEQYF.

The chain recombines TRBV6-4 with TRBJ1-1, with TRBD1 identical over 9 bases. CDR3 size: 17 residues. V shed 5 bases and J 5 bases; nucleotides not matched to a gene: 15. The V gene's germline CDR1 is MRHNA and CDR2 SNTAGT. CDR3: CASSRPGQGSKRTEAFF. The CDR3 region has the DNA TGTGCCAGCAGTAGACCGGGACAGGGTAGTAAGAGGACTGAAGCTTTCTTT.

V gene TRBV10-3 combines with J gene TRBJ2-3; 10 bases are a match to TRBD2. Germline CDR1 and CDR2: ENHRY and SYGVKD. V trimming: 8 bases; J trimming: 0 bases; junction bases outside the gene matches: 14. This CDR3 has 18 amino acids. CDR3 DNA: TGTGCCATCGGGACCCGGGCTAGCGGGAGTTCTAGCACAGATACGCAGTATTTT. Amino acids: CAIGTRASGSSSTDTQYF.

The table lists this clone with a count of one. V is TRBV9 and J is TRBJ2-7; TRBD1 aligns across 12 bases. The V and J ends lost 0 bases and 6 bases, in that order; junction bases with no gene match: 10. Germline loops: CDR1 SGDLS, CDR2 YYNGEE. This CDR3 comprises 17 residues. CDR3 sequence reads: CASSVGTGTGGFGEQYF. In DNA, the CDR3 is TGTGCCAGCAGCGTAGGGACCGGGACAGGGGGCTTTGGCGAGCAGTACTTC. The whole variable domain, filled in from reference TRBV9 and TRBJ2-7, reads DSGVTQTPKHLITATGQRVTLRCSPRSGDLSVYWYQQSLDQGLQFLIQYYNGEERAKGNILERFSAQQFPDLHSELNLSSLELGDSALYFCASSVGTGTGGFGEQYFGPGTRLTVT.

The chain uses TRBV20-1 and TRBJ2-5; 7 bases line up with TRBD2. CDR3 length: 13 residues. Germline trimming cut 3 bases from V and 9 bases from J; bases unmatched to any gene: 10. CDR1 is DFQATT and CDR2 is SNEGSKA in the germline V gene (reference sequence). The CDR3 region is CSASRARGRAQYF. In DNA form, the CDR3 reads TGCAGTGCTAGTCGTGCGCGGGGGAGGGCCCAGTACTTC.

The chain carries TRBV28 and TRBJ1-6; TRBD1 agrees at 7 bases. Germline assignment: CDR1 MDHEN and CDR2 SYDVKM. The CDR3 spans 16 residues. V dropped 3 bases and J dropped 5; count of bases not matched to a gene: 7. CDR3 coding DNA: TGTGCCAGCAGTTTCGGACAGGTTTGGGATAATTCACCCCTCCACTTT. It yields the protein CASSFGQVWDNSPLHF.

This clone showed up just a few times. The chain carries TRBV6-5 and TRBJ2-1, with 9 bases identical to TRBD2. The ends lost 6 bases at V and 3 bases at J; junction bases unmatched: 6. Germline CDR1 reads MNHEY; CDR2 reads SVGAGI. CDR3 size: 15 residues. CDR3 amino acids: CASSRGRAIYNEQFF. The CDR3 DNA sequence: TGTGCCAGCAGCCGCGGGAGGGCCATCTACAATGAGCAGTTCTTC.

The chain links TRBV6-4 to TRBJ2-1; 7 nucleotides align to TRBD2. This CDR3 has 15 residues. The J segment lost 7 bases and the V segment lost 3 bases, leaving 9 bases of the junction unmatched. Looked up from germline, CDR1 is MRHNA and CDR2 is SNTAGT. CDR3 in DNA: TGTGCCAGCAGTGAGGAAGCGGGGAGTTGGAATGAGCAGTTCTTC. Residues: CASSEEAGSWNEQFF.

This clone was counted a few times. The CDR3 DNA sequence: TGCGCCAGCAGTGAAGCGGCGCGGACTAGCCTGAACAATGAGCAGTTCTTC. Encoded protein: CASSEAARTSLNNEQFF. The V gene is TRBV10-1, the J gene TRBJ2-1, with TRBD2 identical over 8 bases. CDR1 is WNHNN, CDR2 SYGVQD, per germline (reference sequence). The CDR3 loop spans 17 amino acids. J lost 5 bases, V lost 3 bases, and 12 bases had no gene match.